A single count supports the clone carrying this TCR beta chain. Its antigen is not identified. It was at deep level that the assay was run. Some clones are missing from TCRdb's copy, which holds only in-frame ones; the method was immunoSEQ multiplex PCR. In the table there are 600,000 or so clones, 98% of which are singletons. The data are from a study of shared clonotypes between healthy human individuals. Regarding the study as a whole: Tissue TCR repertoires likely differ from these blood-only repertoires. Some clonotypes were shared by all four sorted-subset donors, while others were not shared. The non-shared ones had lower generation probabilities than the shared ones.

Selected positively for CCR7 and CD45RO-negative, naive CD8 cells excluded terminally differentiated effector memory CD45RA+ cells. V lost 1 base to trimming and J lost 3 bases, with 9 bases between them. The germline CDR1 and CDR2 sequences are SEHNR and FQNEAQ (reference sequence). The CDR3 is 14 residues long. The origin of this receptor is a man aged 25 to 45 in good health. The sequenced sample was naive CD8+ T cells sorted from blood. This rearrangement joins TRBV7-9 to TRBJ1-2, with D unresolved. The CDR3 protein is CASSLVGRDYGYTF. CDR3 bases: TGTGCCAGCAGCTTAGTAGGGCGCGACTATGGCTACACCTTC.